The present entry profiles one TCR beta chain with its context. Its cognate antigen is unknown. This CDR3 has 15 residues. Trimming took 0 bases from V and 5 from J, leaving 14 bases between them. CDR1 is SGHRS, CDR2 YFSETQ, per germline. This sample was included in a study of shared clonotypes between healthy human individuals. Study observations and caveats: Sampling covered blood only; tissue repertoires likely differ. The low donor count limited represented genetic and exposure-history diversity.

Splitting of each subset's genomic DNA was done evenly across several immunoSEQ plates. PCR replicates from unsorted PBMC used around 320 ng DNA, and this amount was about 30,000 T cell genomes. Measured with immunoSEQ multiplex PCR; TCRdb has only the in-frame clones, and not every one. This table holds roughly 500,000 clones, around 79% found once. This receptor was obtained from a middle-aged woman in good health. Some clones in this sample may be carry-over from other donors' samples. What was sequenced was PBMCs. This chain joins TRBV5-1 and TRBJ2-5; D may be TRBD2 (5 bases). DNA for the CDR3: TGCGCCAGCAGCTTGGTAGCACCAACGGGGGAGACCCAGTACTTC. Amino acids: CASSLVAPTGETQYF.